The entry below describes one TCR beta chain. The target antigen is unknown. As it was prepared, the TCRbeta library received unique molecular identifiers. In TCRdb, the PCR reads were re-called with MiXCR into one record per CDR3 protein. This table holds 250,000 to 400,000 distinct CDR3 sequences, 23% found once. The sample belongs to a study of T-cell reconstitution after alpha-beta-depleted transplantation in children. The V end lost 1 base, the J end lost 1 base, and 14 bases lay between the germline ends. This CDR3 has 16 amino acids. The V gene's germline CDR1 is SGHDN and CDR2 FVKESK. Study-level findings and limits: Newly produced T cells mostly provided counts and TCRbeta diversity after one year, as hyperexpanded clones declined.

V gene TRBV14 combines with J gene TRBJ2-7, with a weak D call TRBD2 (5 bases). This receptor was taken from a male patient aged 10-17 years who had a stem cell transplant for acute lymphoblastic leukemia, so the T cells may come from the graft donor. This specimen was PBMCs, mostly from graft donor cells, taken 180 days after TCRalphabeta/CD19-depleted stem cell transplant. The CDR3 region is CASSQVATSDSYEQYF. The CDR3 DNA reads as TGTGCCAGCAGCCAAGTAGCGACGAGTGATTCCTACGAGCAGTACTTC.